Listed here are 14 T cell receptor beta chains from one sample, sequenced in a study of CD8+CD57+ T cells in acquired aplastic anemia. The authors sequenced patients whose flow cytometry had shown CD8+CD57+ cell expansion. The study profiled TCR beta VDJ and CDR3 using genomic DNA as template. Using its own MiXCR run on the reads, TCRdb lists one record per CDR3 protein. The data show around 200,000 distinct CDR3 sequences, with approximately 48% seen just once and 10% to 15% held by the top ten. Material for sequencing was sorted CD4+, CD8+, or CD8+CD57+ T cells (not recorded which) from PBMCs. These receptors were obtained from a human donor with aplastic anemia.

The gene calls are TRBV29-1 and TRBJ1-6, with a tentative D call TRBD1 (5 bases). This CDR3 region has 20 residues. V dropped 5 bases and J dropped 10 bases, with 36 bases sitting between them. CDR1 SQVTM and CDR2 ANQGSEA come from the germline V gene. The CDR3 sequence: CSVRTTWGNSRTRSQSPLHF. DNA of the CDR3: TGCAGCGTTCGGACCACTTGGGGGAATTCCAGAACAAGGTCCCAATCACCCCTCCACTTT. Based on the CDR3 plus reference TRBV29-1 and TRBJ1-6, the full variable domain is SAVISQKPSRDICQRGTSLTIQCQVDSQVTMMFWYRQQPGQSLTLIATANQGSEATYESGFVIDKFPISRPNLTFSTLTVSNMSPEDSSIYLCSVRTTWGNSRTRSQSPLHFGNGTRLTVT.

CDR3 sequence: CASSPQQGDNSPLHF. The CDR3 DNA reads TGTGCCAGCTCACCCCAACAGGGAGATAATTCACCCCTCCACTTT. The rearrangement joins TRBV18 to TRBJ1-6, with D maybe TRBD1 (6 bases). Trimming left V 3 bases short and J 5 bases short, with 11 bases between. The V gene's germline CDR1 is KGHSH and CDR2 LQKENI. This CDR3 has 15 amino acids. Full variable domain (outside the CDR3, taken from reference TRBV18 and TRBJ1-6): NAGVMQNPRHLVRRRGQEARLRCSPMKGHSHVYWYRQLPEEGLKFMVYLQKENIIDESGMPKERFSAEFPKEGPSILRIQQVVRGDSAAYFCASSPQQGDNSPLHFGNGTRLTVT.

The CDR3 DNA reads as TGTGCCATCAGTACCGGGAGCGCTGAAGCTTTCTTT. It codes for CAISTGSAEAFF. The chain uses TRBV10-3 and TRBJ1-1; D not certain. Trimming pared 5 bases from V and 6 bases from J, leaving 10 bases between. CDR3 size: 12 residues. The germline gives CDR1 ENHRY, CDR2 SYGVKD.

This clonotype was seen ten or more times. This chain links TRBV20-1 with TRBJ2-3; D gene uncertain. The V gene's germline CDR1 is DFQATT and CDR2 SNEGSKA (reference sequence). The CDR3 is made up of 14 amino acids. V lost 3 bases, J lost 4 bases, and 14 bases lay in between. The DNA of the CDR3 is TGCAGTGCTAGGCCGGGTTCTCGCCCAGATACGCAGTATTTT. Residues: CSARPGSRPDTQYF.

This clonotype was seen many times. The rearrangement joins TRBV24-1 to TRBJ2-3; tentative D call: TRBD2 (6 bases). Germline V gene sequence: CDR1 KGHDR, CDR2 SFDVKD. Trimming took off 3 bases at V and 4 bases at J, with 10 bases between the two ends. This CDR3 is built from 14 residues. Here the CDR3 DNA reads TGTGCCACCAGTGATCCCCGCGGGGCAGATACGCAGTATTTT. Amino acid sequence: CATSDPRGADTQYF.

For this clonotype: With a much larger clone just one base away, this may be a read error. A read error is likely, as this CDR3 ends without the conserved phenylalanine or tryptophan. The CDR3 bases are TGTGCTAGTGGGAAGCGGGGCTACAATGAGCAGTTCTCC. It encodes CASGKRGYNEQFS. The chain carries TRBV12-5 and TRBJ2-1, with 7 positions matching TRBD2. Per germline, CDR1 LGHNT and CDR2 FRNRAP. The CDR3 is 13 residues long. J was trimmed by 3 bases and V by 6 bases; bases with no gene match: 2.

This chain connects TRBV19 to TRBJ1-6; D may be TRBD1 (5 bases). Trimming cost V 8 bases and J 9 bases, with 14 bases left between them. Germline V gene sequence: CDR1 LNHDA, CDR2 SQIVND (reference sequence). The CDR3 extends over 13 amino acids. The CDR3 DNA sequence: TGTGCCAGTTTGCCGGGACTCGGTTCACCCCTCCACTTT. It encodes CASLPGLGSPLHF.

This chain uses TRBV20-1 with TRBJ2-4; 12 bases fit TRBD1. The CDR3 runs 14 residues. Germline V lookup: CDR1 DFQATT, CDR2 SNEGSKA (reference sequence). The V segment lost 6 bases and the J segment 8 bases; nucleotides outside the gene matches: 8. Written as DNA, the CDR3 is TGCAGTGCCCGAAGGGGACAGGGGGCTTACATTCAGTACTTC. Its protein is CSARRGQGAYIQYF.

This clonotype was counted a few times. The V call is TRBV7-9, the J call TRBJ1-1, with 7 positions matching TRBD1. The J segment lost 6 bases and the V segment lost 3 bases, leaving 1 base of the junction unmatched. The CDR3 totals 12 residues. Looked up from germline, CDR1 is SEHNR and CDR2 is FQNEAQ (reference sequence). The chain's CDR3 is CASSFTGAEAFF. DNA of the CDR3: TGTGCCAGCAGCTTTACAGGGGCTGAAGCTTTCTTT.

The chain joins TRBV7-8 to TRBJ1-6; D is unresolved. CDR1 is SGHVS and CDR2 is FQNEAQ in the germline V gene. This CDR3 has 13 amino acids. V lost 5 bases and J 10 bases, leaving 12 bases between the germline ends. The CDR3 reads CASSIQRVSPLHF. CDR3 DNA: TGTGCCAGCAGCATACAACGGGTCTCACCCCTCCACTTT.

In regard to this clonotype: This may be a read error, as it is one base from a much larger clone. This chain uses TRBV12-3 or TRBV12-4 with TRBJ2-7; D unresolved. V was trimmed by 8 bases and J by 7 bases, leaving 12 bases between them. The length of the CDR3 is 11 residues. The CDR3 sequence is CASSEYNEQYF. The CDR3 DNA sequence: TGTGCCAGCTCCGAATACAATGAGCAGTACTTC.

Ten or more counts support this clonotype. This may come from a read error, since a much larger clone is one base off. This sequence joins TRBV15 and TRBJ1-4; D call uncertain. This CDR3 region has 15 residues. Looked up from germline, CDR1 is LNHNV and CDR2 is YYDKDF (reference sequence). CDR3 region: CATRRDIEASEKLFF. The CDR3 DNA reads TGTGCCACCCGCAGAGATATTGAGGCCTCCGAAAAACTGTTTTTT. The complete variable domain, with remaining parts taken from reference TRBV15 and TRBJ1-4, reads DAMVIQNPRYQVTQFGKPVTLSCSQTLNHNVMYWYQQKSSQAPKLLFHYYDKDFNNEADTPDNFQSRRPNTSFCFLDIRSPGLGDTAMYLCATRRDIEASEKLFFGSGTQLSVL.

This clonotype appeared a few times. The chain employs TRBV10-3 and TRBJ1-5; D is unclear. Looked up from germline, CDR1 is ENHRY and CDR2 is SYGVKD. V lost 3 bases and J 6 bases, leaving 9 bases between the germline ends. This CDR3 has 13 amino acids. CDR3 protein: CAISEVGFQPQHF. In DNA form, the CDR3 reads TGTGCCATCAGTGAAGTGGGATTTCAGCCCCAGCATTTT.

This clonotype was counted a few times. Being one base from a much bigger clone, this may be a read error. This chain connects TRBV7-6 to TRBJ1-1; 8 nucleotides agree with TRBD1. Germline-derived CDR1 and CDR2 are SGHVS and FNYEAQ. This CDR3 is built from 13 residues. CDR3 sequence (DNA): TGTGCCAGCAGCCGCGCAGGGGGCACTGGAGCTTTCTTT. Amino acids: CASSRAGGTGAFF.